This entry is about one T cell receptor beta chain. The junction had 6 bases not matched to a gene; V was cut back by 4 bases and J by 3 bases. CDR1 and CDR2 (germline): SGDLS, YYNGEE. The CDR3 consists of 15 residues. In the authors' workflow: Nucleated cell counts were estimated from reference gene primer amplification. TCRdb's copy holds only in-frame clones and misses some; the assay was immunoSEQ multiplex PCR. The V and J calls and clone size are taken from that table; D and trimming were inferred from the DNA. The sample has some 140,000 clones, about 80% seen once. This entry comes from a study of blood T cell repertoires in COVID-19. Study details: Samples representing acute and convalescent COVID-19 were sourced from the United States, Italy and Spain. PBMCs, B-cell-depleted T cells, or T cells provided the cDNA or gDNA that made up the material.

This rearrangement joins TRBV9 to TRBJ2-2; 7 bases agree with TRBD1. The sequence came from a man in his sixties with acute or convalescent COVID-19. The sequencing input was peripheral blood. The CDR3 nucleotides are TGTGCCAGCAGCCCTGGGGACAGTTACACCGGGGAGCTGTTTTTT. Amino acids: CASSPGDSYTGELFF.